Listed below are T cell receptor beta chains from one sample, sequenced in a study of blood T cell repertoires in COVID-19. The data were produced by immunoSEQ multiplex PCR, yet TCRdb's version contains in-frame clones alone and is incomplete. Of some 95,000 clones in the sample, 75% to 85% were seen once. Sequenced sample: peripheral blood. These receptors all stem from a man in his sixties or seventies with acute or convalescent COVID-19. Each CDR3 is given with its conserved first and last residue. Each record gives: J gene, V gene, D gene, clone size, CDR3 DNA, CDR3 protein. A D gene is named only where the DNA matches it firmly. A clone size is listed for some rows: how often the clone was seen (once, few, many), or a class if it is expanded.

J: TRBJ1-1
V: TRBV7-9
D: -
size: few
DNA: TGTGCCAGCAGCCATTATGGGGGGATCCGGACTGAAGCTTTCTTT
CDR3: CASSHYGGIRTEAFF

J: TRBJ1-6
V: TRBV18
D: TRBD1
size: -
DNA: TGTGCCAGCTCACCACCGCCAGGGGGCTTCACACCCCTCCACTTT
CDR3: CASSPPPGGFTPLHF

J: TRBJ1-4
V: TRBV7-9
D: TRBD1
size: -
DNA: TGTGCCAGCAGCATCCGACAGGGTAATGAAAAACTGTTTTTT
CDR3: CASSIRQGNEKLFF

J: TRBJ2-7
V: TRBV5-1
D: -
size: -
DNA: TGCGCCAGCAGCCCCCAGGGCGGGGTGGCCGAGCAGTACTTC
CDR3: CASSPQGGVAEQYF

J: TRBJ1-6
V: TRBV13
D: -
size: -
DNA: TGTGCCAGCAGCCCCGTCCGGGGGGGGGTGAGTTCACCCCTCCACTTT
CDR3: CASSPVRGGVSSPLHF

J: TRBJ2-7
V: TRBV10-1
D: TRBD1
size: few
DNA: TGCGCCAGCAAAAATTTGCATCCGGGACAGGGAACCGAGCAGTACTTC
CDR3: CASKNLHPGQGTEQYF

J: TRBJ2-3
V: TRBV10-3
D: TRBD2
size: -
DNA: TGTGCCATCAGTGCGACTAGCGGTTCAAGCACAGATACGCAGTATTTT
CDR3: CAISATSGSSTDTQYF

J: TRBJ2-7
V: TRBV21-1
D: -
size: few
DNA: TGTGCCAGTAACCGGGACAGGGAGGGAGGATACGAGCAGTACTTC
CDR3: CASNRDREGGYEQYF

J: TRBJ2-6
V: TRBV6-4
D: -
size: -
DNA: TGTGCCAGCAGTGGCGGGCCTGGGGCCAACGTCCTGACTTTC
CDR3: CASSGGPGANVLTF

J: TRBJ2-1
V: TRBV5-4
D: TRBD2
size: -
DNA: TGTGCCAGCAGCTTGCCGACTAGCCTACCTCCGTCCTACAATGAGCAGTTCTTC
CDR3: CASSLPTSLPPSYNEQFF

J: TRBJ2-5
V: TRBV6-5
D: TRBD1
size: few
DNA: TGTGCCAGCAGTTACCCTCAACAGGGGCCCGTGGAGACCCAGTACTTC
CDR3: CASSYPQQGPVETQYF

J: TRBJ2-1
V: TRBV14
D: TRBD1
size: once
DNA: TGTGCCAGCAGCCAAGAGACAGGGCACTACAATGAGCAGTTCTTC
CDR3: CASSQETGHYNEQFF

J: TRBJ1-1
V: TRBV19
D: -
size: -
DNA: TGTGCCAGTAGTACTCTGAGGGAGAGTACTGAAGCTTTCTTT
CDR3: CASSTLRESTEAFF